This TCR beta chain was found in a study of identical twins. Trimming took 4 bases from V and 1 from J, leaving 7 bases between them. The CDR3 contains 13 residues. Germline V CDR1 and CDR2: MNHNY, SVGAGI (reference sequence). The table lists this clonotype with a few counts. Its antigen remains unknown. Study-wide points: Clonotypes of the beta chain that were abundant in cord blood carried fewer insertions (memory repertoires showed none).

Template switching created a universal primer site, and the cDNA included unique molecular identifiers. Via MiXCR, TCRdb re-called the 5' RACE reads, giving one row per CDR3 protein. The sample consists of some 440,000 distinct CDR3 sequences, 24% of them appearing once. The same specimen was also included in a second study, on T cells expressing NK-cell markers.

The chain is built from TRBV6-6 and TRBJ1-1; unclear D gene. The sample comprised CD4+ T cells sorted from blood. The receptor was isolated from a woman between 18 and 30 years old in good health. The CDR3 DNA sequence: TGTGCCAGCAGTTGGATCCCGAACACTGAAGCTTTCTTT. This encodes CASSWIPNTEAFF.